This T cell receptor beta chain emerged from a study of OX40 agonist ivuxolimab in advanced cancers. Regarding this clone: Antigen specificity is unknown.

Assay: immunoSEQ multiplex PCR; the TCRdb copy retains only in-frame clones and omits some. Of 35,000 to 45,000 clones detected, under 90% appear once; the ten largest clones hold approximately 25%. Study-level points and caveats: CD4+ and CD8+ blood T cells expanded clonally by week 6 at 0.1 to 3.0 mg/kg. Expanded clones were, on average, more numerous among CD8+ T cells than CD4+.

The TCR originated in an adult with an advanced solid tumor such as melanoma, head and neck, liver or kidney cancer. Sequenced here: CD4+ or CD8+ T cells sorted from blood, sampled in a trial of the OX40 agonist ivuxolimab.

This CDR3 reads CASSFQSQPQHF. Here the CDR3 DNA reads TGTGCCAGCAGCTTTCAGAGTCAGCCCCAGCATTTT. This rearrangement joins TRBV13 to TRBJ1-5; D unclear. This CDR3 comprises 12 residues. V was trimmed by 3 bases and J by 6 bases, leaving 6 bases between them. Germline assignment: CDR1 PRHDT and CDR2 FYEKMQ (reference sequence).